The present entry profiles one TCR beta chain with its context. This clone has just a few counts. Its antigen is currently not known. No qualities accompany the bases; no much larger clone lies one base away. These data belong to a study of shared clonotypes between healthy human individuals (dated by TCRdb to about 2020). Regarding the study in general: Three men and a couple of women, aged 18 to 49 years, made up the cohort. For each donor, CD4 naive and CD4 memory were each given three plates, CD8 naive was given two plates, and CD8 memory was given one plate. Blood TCR repertoires of roughly five healthy adults were deeply sequenced to estimate repertoire size and the extent of clonotype sharing between individuals. Each donor's leukapheresis produced roughly between about 0.9 and 9.5 billion PBMCs. Libraries were prepared and TCR repertoires were sequenced by different laboratories using diverse techniques, in order to increase sequencing depth and limit assay-specific biases. Here is what the overall study found, with its caveats: Compared with non-shared clonotypes, the clonotypes found in all four sorted-subset donors had higher generation probabilities. Because the study included a small number of donors, the genetic and exposure-history diversity represented was limited. Estimated clonotype richness was generally larger for naive than for memory subsets. Based on pairwise subsampling, the degree of clonotype sharing among donors was expected to be affected by sequencing depth. When a handful of donors were compared, the shared fraction of clonotypes was 5% to 6.5% for naive CD4, approximately 3.5% for naive CD8, 2.3% for memory CD4, and 0.35% to 0.4% for memory CD8. Even with the large sequencing depth, rarefaction of the sorted-subset datasets indicated that sequencing was incomplete. Sampling was limited to blood, and TCR repertoires in tissue likely differ from TCR repertoires in blood.

Using the deep immunoSEQ assay, multiplex PCR amplified TCR CDR3 regions from genomic DNA. Extracted genomic DNA from each cell subset was distributed evenly across all wells of several immunoSEQ 96-well plates, and each plate was treated as a replicate. Each replicate PCR for sorted subsets received around 0.2 ug genomic DNA, equal to some 32,000 T cell genomes. The purified libraries were quantified using a Qubit 3.0 fluorometer, sized with a Bioanalyzer 2100, and then quantified again using the KAPA Library Quantification kit. Every immunoSEQ 96-well plate was sequenced on a dedicated single-read 150-cycle Illumina NextSeq 550 flow cell. The study's own analysis went as follows. The immunoSEQ output contained only junctional sequences without quality scores, so filtering could not match that applied to full-length reads. Sequences were annotated with PyIR, a Python wrapper for IgBLAST v1.9, and V/J genes and CDR3 were assigned using IMGT germline references. Reads with weak V/J assignments (E-value above 1e-6), missing CDR3, stop codons, out-of-frame junctions, or ambiguous translated residues were removed. V3J clonotypes were defined as sequences sharing an identical inferred V gene, J gene, and CDR3 amino acid sequence. Percentage overlap between repertoires was calculated by dividing the number of shared unique clonotypes by the size of the smaller repertoire. Richness of each repertoire was evaluated using RTK rarefaction, the Chao1 estimator, and Recon v2.1 estimates of unobserved clonotypes. Generation probabilities were computed with OLGA for all TCRbeta clonotypes obtained by the gDNA method from a handful of donors. TCRdb stores this immuneACCESS table with in-frame sequences only. Part of the clones is absent; in the studies checked, under half of the shortfall reflects unresolved V genes, and no reason is known for the rest. V, J and clone size are taken as reported in that table, and D and trimming were inferred from the DNA itself. The sample has more than 2 million clones on record, 95% of them singletons. The ten largest clones represent roughly 0.13% of the sample.

The CDR3 has 12 amino acids, counting the end cysteine and phenylalanine. The DNA shown is the 36-base CDR3, in frame from base 1. The germline ends are 9 bases apart after V is trimmed by 2 bases and J by 6 bases. CDR1 and CDR2 are read off the germline V gene as SGHDT and YYEEEE. The donors were healthy, HIV-negative adults with no recently reported acute infections or vaccinations. Every donor was a Caucasian adult living in Nashville, Tennessee, USA. CD4+ T cells were enriched by magnetic negative selection, after which naive cells were positively selected on CD45RA and the negative fraction was taken as the memory subset. After blood collection by leukapheresis, PBMCs were isolated using Ficoll-Histopaque density gradient centrifugation and then cryopreserved in the vapor phase of liquid nitrogen. Analytical flow cytometry was used to check the purity and quantity of each magnetically sorted T cell population. Genomic DNA was isolated from every sorted fraction and measured by UV absorbance on a Nanodrop 2000c.

In this chain, TRBV5-6 is recombined with TRBJ2-7, and the D gene may be TRBD1, 5 bases matching. The sequenced sample consisted of naive CD4+ T cells sorted from blood. This sample's cell subset or site label indicates: CD45RA+ positively selected. The receptor comes from a man between 18 and 35 years old in good health. The bases read TGTGCCAGCAGCTTTAAGGGGTCCGAGCAGTACTTC. Translated, this gives CASSFKGSEQYF.